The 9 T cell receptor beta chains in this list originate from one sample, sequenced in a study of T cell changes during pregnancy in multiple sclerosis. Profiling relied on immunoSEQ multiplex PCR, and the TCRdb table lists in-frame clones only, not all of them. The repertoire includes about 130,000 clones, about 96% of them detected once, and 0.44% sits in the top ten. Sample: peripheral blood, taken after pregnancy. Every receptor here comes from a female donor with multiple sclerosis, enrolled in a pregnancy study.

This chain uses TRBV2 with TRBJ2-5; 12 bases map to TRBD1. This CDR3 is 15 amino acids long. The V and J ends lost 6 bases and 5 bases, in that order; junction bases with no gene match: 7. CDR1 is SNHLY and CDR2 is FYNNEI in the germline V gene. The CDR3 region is CASSRDRGLWETQYF. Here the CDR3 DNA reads TGTGCCAGCAGCCGGGACAGGGGGCTTTGGGAGACCCAGTACTTC. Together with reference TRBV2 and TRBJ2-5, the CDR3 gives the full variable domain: EPEVTQTPSHQVTQMGQEVILRCVPISNHLYFYWYRQILGQKVEFLVSFYNNEISEKSEIFDDQFSVERPDGSNFTLKIRSTKLEDSAMYFCASSRDRGLWETQYFGPGTRLLVL.

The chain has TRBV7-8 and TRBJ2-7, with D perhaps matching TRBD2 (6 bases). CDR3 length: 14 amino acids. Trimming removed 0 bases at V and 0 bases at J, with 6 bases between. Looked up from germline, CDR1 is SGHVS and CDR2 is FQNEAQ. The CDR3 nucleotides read TGTGCCAGCAGCTTAGCGGGAGGCTCCTACGAGCAGTACTTC. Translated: CASSLAGGSYEQYF.

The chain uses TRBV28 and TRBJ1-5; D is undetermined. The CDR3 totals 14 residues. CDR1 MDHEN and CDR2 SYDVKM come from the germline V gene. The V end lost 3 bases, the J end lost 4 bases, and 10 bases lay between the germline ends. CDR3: CASSLVAQNQPQHF. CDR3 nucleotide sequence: TGTGCCAGCAGTTTGGTGGCACAAAATCAGCCCCAGCATTTT.

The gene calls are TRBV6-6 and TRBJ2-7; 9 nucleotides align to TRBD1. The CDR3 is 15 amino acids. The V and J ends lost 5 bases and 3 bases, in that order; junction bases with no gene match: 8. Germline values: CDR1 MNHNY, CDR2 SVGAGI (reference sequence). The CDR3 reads CASSTGDRDYYEQYF. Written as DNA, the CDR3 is TGTGCCAGCAGTACTGGGGACAGGGATTACTACGAGCAGTACTTC.

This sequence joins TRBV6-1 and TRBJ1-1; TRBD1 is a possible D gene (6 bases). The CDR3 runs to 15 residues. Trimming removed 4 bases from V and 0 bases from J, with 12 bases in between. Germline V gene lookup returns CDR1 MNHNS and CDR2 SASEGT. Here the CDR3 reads CASSVAQGLNTEAFF. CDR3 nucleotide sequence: TGTGCCAGCAGTGTCGCACAGGGTTTGAACACTGAAGCTTTCTTT.

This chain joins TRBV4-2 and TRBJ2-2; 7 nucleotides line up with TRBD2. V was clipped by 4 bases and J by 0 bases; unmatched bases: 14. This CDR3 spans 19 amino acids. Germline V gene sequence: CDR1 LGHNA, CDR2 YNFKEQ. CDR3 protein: CASSPPWLGGNTNTGELFF. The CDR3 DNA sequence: TGTGCCAGCAGCCCACCGTGGCTGGGAGGGAATACGAACACCGGGGAGCTGTTTTTT.

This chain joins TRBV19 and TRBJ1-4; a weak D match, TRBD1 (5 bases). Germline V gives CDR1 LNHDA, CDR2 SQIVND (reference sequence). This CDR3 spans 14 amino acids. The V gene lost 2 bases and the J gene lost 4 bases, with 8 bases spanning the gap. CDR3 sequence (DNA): TGTGCCAGTAGTATAAGGGGCAATAATGAAAAACTGTTTTTT. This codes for CASSIRGNNEKLFF.

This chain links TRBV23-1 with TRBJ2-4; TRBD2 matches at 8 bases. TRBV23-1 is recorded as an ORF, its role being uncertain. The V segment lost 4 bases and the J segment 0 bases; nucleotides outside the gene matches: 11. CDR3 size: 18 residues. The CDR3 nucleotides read TGCGCCAGCAGTCGGAGTAGCGGGACTGGGTTAGCCAAAAACATTCAGTACTTC. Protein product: CASSRSSGTGLAKNIQYF.

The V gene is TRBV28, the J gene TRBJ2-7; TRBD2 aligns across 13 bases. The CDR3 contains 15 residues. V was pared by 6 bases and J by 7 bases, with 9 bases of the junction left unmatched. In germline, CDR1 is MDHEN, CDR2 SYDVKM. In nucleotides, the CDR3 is TGTGCCAGCAGCTCCGGACTAGCGGGAGTGGGAGAGCAGTACTTC. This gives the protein CASSSGLAGVGEQYF.